The T cell receptor (beta chain) described here comes from a study of blood T cell repertoires in COVID-19 (dated by TCRdb to about 2020). For context, the study as a whole: Samples covering the acute and convalescent phases of COVID-19 were provided by collaborators in the United States, Italy and Spain. The material from the prospective study consisted of cDNA or gDNA derived from T cells, B-cell-depleted T cells, or PBMCs. Subjects who had been exposed to COVID-19, were actively infected with it, or had recovered from it provided the deeply sampled blood TCRbeta repertoires that made up the dataset. The repertoires were made available in a free public database intended to serve as a resource for research on the immune response to SARS-CoV-2. The samples were drawn from two sources: the first 160 participants of the ongoing ImmuneRACE study, and 1,000 to 1,500 subjects contributed by 6 global collaborators. A de-identified subject ID, COVID-19 status, age in years and sex were almost always included in the sample metadata. HLA class I and class II types, where available, came from metadata supplied by the sample provider rather than from assay-based typing. Study-wide findings and limitations: Clinical and demographic metadata were provided uncurated, with the amount varying by source and participant.

With regard to this clone: Its recognized antigen is unknown. No clone much larger than this one lies a single base away; base qualities are absent.

The collaborating institutions used their own protocols to collect whole blood in K2EDTA tubes. Collaborator samples were shipped for TCRbeta analysis as frozen whole blood, isolated PBMCs, or DNA extracted from either sample type. TCRbeta CDR3 regions were amplified from genomic DNA by means of the immunoSEQ Assay, a bias-controlled multiplex PCR. The paper's processing steps were these. Within the assay, amplification of reference gene primers was used to estimate how many nucleated cells each sample contained. To quantify the absolute abundance of each unique TCRbeta CDR3 rearrangement, sequence reads were collapsed and filtered. Productive Simpson clonality was computed per sample as the square root of Simpson's diversity index over productive rearrangements. This immuneACCESS table, as held by TCRdb, lists in-frame sequences with V and J called but not all clones. Of the missing ones, under half trace to an unresolved V gene in checked studies; the others have no known cause. V and J calls plus clone size are reproduced from that table; the DNA served to infer D and trimming. For this sample there are roughly 100,000 clones; approximately 89% appear just once. The ten largest make up roughly 15% of the sample.

From the germline V gene, CDR1 is SGHTS and CDR2 is YDEGEE. Trimming at the junction amounts to 3 bases on V and 4 bases on J, and the germline ends lie 10 bases apart. Including cysteine and phenylalanine, the CDR3 has 14 amino acids. Here the CDR3 DNA is all that survives: 42 bases in frame from base 1. Sequenced input: peripheral blood. The TCR originated in a woman aged 80 or over in a cohort sampled during active COVID-19. The rearranged chain carries TRBV5-8 and TRBJ2-2; no confident D gene assignment can be made. In nucleotides, the sequence is TGTGCCAGCAGCTCTGACTTCACCACCGGGGAGCTGTTTTTT. Translated, it gives CASSSDFTTGELFF.